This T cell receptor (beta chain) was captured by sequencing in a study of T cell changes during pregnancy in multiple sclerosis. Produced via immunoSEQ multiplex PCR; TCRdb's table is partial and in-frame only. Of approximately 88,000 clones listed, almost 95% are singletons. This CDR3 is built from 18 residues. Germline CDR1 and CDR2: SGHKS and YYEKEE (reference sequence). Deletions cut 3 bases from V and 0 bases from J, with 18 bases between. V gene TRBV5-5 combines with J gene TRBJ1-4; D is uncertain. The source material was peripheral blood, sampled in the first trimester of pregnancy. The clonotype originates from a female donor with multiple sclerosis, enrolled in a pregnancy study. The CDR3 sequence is CASSWRVGIEATNEKLFF. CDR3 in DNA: TGTGCCAGCAGCTGGCGGGTGGGGATCGAGGCAACTAATGAAAAACTGTTTTTT.